The present TCR beta chain was sequenced within a study of human T cells and chemical hapten exposure. This sample's time point: patch test 3, about 24 weeks after DPC sensitization. Treatment noted: therapeutic diphenylcyclopropenone sensitization with weekly scalp DPC. Total RNA extraction was carried out from unfractionated whole blood. From the RACE reads, TCRdb called clonotypes with MiXCR, one entry per CDR3 protein. The repertoire holds about 39,000 distinct CDR3 sequences, with about 13% as singletons. This clonotype was seen many times. Its antigen is not identified. Study conclusions and caveats: Significantly greater numbers of large CDR3 similarity clusters came from expanded TCRs than from controls.

Germline CDR1 is LGHNA and CDR2 is YSLEER. Trimming cost V 0 bases and J 2 bases, with 8 bases left between them. The CDR3 is 15 residues long. The source of this sequence is a woman between 40 and 50 years old with alopecia areata. Some clones in this sample may be carry-over from other donors' samples. Sequenced material: whole blood, taken in connection with sensitization to the hapten diphenylcyclopropenone (DPC). The rearrangement links TRBV4-3 to TRBJ2-1; no clear D. The CDR3 sequence: CASSQDPTPYNEQFF. In nucleotides, the CDR3 is TGCGCCAGCAGCCAAGACCCTACGCCCTACAATGAGCAGTTCTTC.